Below, 2 T cell receptor beta chains from the same sample are listed, as sequenced in a study of PD-1 blockade in classical Hodgkin lymphoma. The data were produced by immunoSEQ multiplex PCR, yet TCRdb's version contains in-frame clones alone and is incomplete. Altogether 100,000 to 120,000 clones are present, about nine tenths being singletons, with the ten largest covering around 19%. This sample's time point: cycle 4 day 1 (C4D1), after five to seven weeks of nivolumab. All patients experienced relapse after autologous stem cell transplantation, and brentuximab vedotin exposure was variable. The material sequenced was peripheral blood mononuclear cells (PBMCs), taken before the fourth cycle of nivolumab. The receptors originated from a human donor with classical Hodgkin lymphoma.

J is TRBJ1-2 and V is TRBV7-2; 8 bases align to TRBD1. J gave up 0 bases and V 3 bases, and 9 bases lay outside the gene matches. The CDR3 has 17 amino acids. CDR1 and CDR2 (germline): SGHTA, FQGNSA. In DNA, the CDR3 is TGTGCCAGCAGCTTCCCGGACAGGGCTCAAGCTAACTATGGCTACACCTTC. This translates into CASSFPDRAQANYGYTF.

The chain carries TRBV6-1 and TRBJ1-3; tentatively, D is TRBD1 (6 bases). Germline loops: CDR1 MNHNS, CDR2 SASEGT. V gave up 4 bases and J gave up 0 bases, with 16 bases separating them. This CDR3 is built from 17 residues. CDR3 loop: CASSGQGPYSSGNTIYF. As DNA, the CDR3 is TGTGCCAGCAGTGGCCAGGGGCCCTATAGCTCTGGAAACACCATATATTTT.